One sample yielded the 14 T cell receptor beta chains listed below, sequenced in a study of shared clonotypes between healthy human individuals. Clones were read by immunoSEQ multiplex PCR, and TCRdb kept only the in-frame ones, dropping some. Seen here are 2 million to 2.5 million clones, 90% to 95% observed once, and the top ten hold 0.1% to 0.15%. Sequencing used naive CD4+ T cells sorted from blood. The sample's subset: CD45RA+ positively selected. The receptors derive from a man younger than 30 in good health.

CDR3 amino acids: CASGLDQRSGANVLTF. CDR3 bases: TGTGCTAGTGGTTTGGACCAGAGGTCTGGGGCCAACGTCCTGACTTTC. The J gene is TRBJ2-6, the V gene TRBV12-5; D call uncertain. This CDR3 contains 16 residues. Germline assignment: CDR1 LGHNT and CDR2 FRNRAP. Trimming stripped 1 base from V and 1 base from J, with 8 bases between.

In its sample, this clone was seen once. Other DNA sequences of this sample code for an identical CDR3. This chain uses TRBV7-2 with TRBJ1-5, with no clear D. This CDR3 region has 14 residues. Germline lookup yields CDR1 SGHTA and CDR2 FQGNSA. V was trimmed by 1 base and J by 4 bases, leaving 8 bases between them. The CDR3 DNA is TGTGCCAGCAGCTTAGGGCAGAATAATCAGCCCCAGCATTTT. Translating it yields CASSLGQNNQPQHF. The whole variable domain, remainder taken from reference TRBV7-2 and TRBJ1-5, is GAGVSQSPSNKVTEKGKDVELRCDPISGHTALYWYRQSLGQGLEFLIYFQGNSAPDKSGLPSDRFSAERTGGSVSTLTIQRTQQEDSAVYLCASSLGQNNQPQHFGDGTRLSIL.

J is TRBJ1-1 and V is TRBV19; D is unclear. CDR3 length: 14 residues. Trimming left V 6 bases short and J 3 bases short, with 14 bases between. Germline loops: CDR1 LNHDA, CDR2 SQIVND (reference sequence). DNA for the CDR3: TGTGCCAGTAGAGACGGTTGGAGGGACACTGAAGCTTTCTTT. Amino acids: CASRDGWRDTEAFF.

This clone appeared a single time. This chain uses TRBV19 with TRBJ2-3; the match to TRBD2 covers 7 bases. Looked up from germline, CDR1 is LNHDA and CDR2 is SQIVND (reference sequence). Germline trimming cut 0 bases from V and 1 base from J; bases unmatched to any gene: 13. CDR3 size: 19 residues. The CDR3 loop is CASSIDPAGRGVGTDTQYF. The CDR3 nucleotides are TGTGCCAGTAGTATAGATCCAGCGGGGCGGGGCGTTGGCACAGATACGCAGTATTTT.

This chain connects TRBV2 to TRBJ2-7; 11 nucleotides agree with TRBD2. Losses at the gene ends were 4 bases for V and 2 bases for J; bases not matched to a gene: 7. Germline lookup yields CDR1 SNHLY and CDR2 FYNNEI. The CDR3 covers 16 residues. The CDR3 DNA sequence: TGTGCCAGCAGTGGGGAGACTAGCGGGAAAACCTACGAGCAGTACTTC. Translated, it gives CASSGETSGKTYEQYF. The entire variable domain, with the rest obtained from reference TRBV2 and TRBJ2-7, is as follows: EPEVTQTPSHQVTQMGQEVILRCVPISNHLYFYWYRQILGQKVEFLVSFYNNEISEKSEIFDDQFSVERPDGSNFTLKIRSTKLEDSAMYFCASSGETSGKTYEQYFGPGTRLTVT.

The chain carries TRBV6-1 and TRBJ2-7, with no clear D. Germline V gene data show CDR1 as MNHNS and CDR2 as SASEGT. Trimming removed 8 bases from V and 5 bases from J, with 16 bases in between. The CDR3 runs 13 residues. The CDR3 is CASGARSRDEQYF. In DNA form, the CDR3 reads TGTGCCAGCGGCGCTAGGAGCCGCGACGAGCAGTACTTC.

Notes on this clone: This same CDR3 is encoded by further DNA sequences in the sample. The chain links TRBV6-1 to TRBJ1-5, with D unresolved. V was cut by 3 bases and J by 1 base, with 7 bases left in between. Germline V lookup: CDR1 MNHNS, CDR2 SASEGT. The length of the CDR3 is 14 residues. DNA for the CDR3: TGTGCCAGCAGTGAGAGCGGCAGCAATCAGCCCCAGCATTTT. It specifies CASSESGSNQPQHF.

This sequence joins TRBV7-2 and TRBJ2-7; 8 nucleotides align to TRBD1. CDR1 and CDR2 from the germline V gene are SGHTA and FQGNSA. V lost 7 bases to trimming and J lost 2 bases; unmatched junction nucleotides: 7. CDR3 length: 14 amino acids. CDR3 DNA: TGTGCCAGCATGCCCGGGACAGGTCCCTACGAGCAGTACTTC. Amino acid sequence: CASMPGTGPYEQYF.

Concerning this clone itself: A single base separates this from a much larger clone, so it may be a read error. The V call is TRBV30, the J call TRBJ2-7; 7 nucleotides line up with TRBD2. The V gene's germline CDR1 is GTSNPN and CDR2 SVGIG (reference sequence). The CDR3 is 14 residues long. CDR3 nucleotide sequence: TGTGCCTCCGATCCACCTAGCGGTCCCTACAAGCAGTACTTC. Its protein is CASDPPSGPYKQYF.

Concerning this clone itself: With a much larger clone just one base away, this may be a read error. The chain has TRBV5-8 and TRBJ1-2; 10 bases align to TRBD1. This CDR3 has 14 amino acids. Germline V gene sequence: CDR1 SGHTS, CDR2 YDEGEE. Unmatched junction bases numbered 2, after V lost 4 bases and J lost 2 bases. This chain's CDR3 is CASSTGQGNYGYTF. CDR3 bases: TGTGCCAGCAGCACGGGACAGGGGAACTATGGCTACACCTTC.

The CDR3 bases are TGTGCCAGTAGCAGGGGTAGCTTCCTCACTGAAGCTTTCTTT. As protein: CASSRGSFLTEAFF. The genes are TRBV19 and TRBJ1-1, with D possibly TRBD1 on 6 matching bases. Trimming left V 6 bases short and J 4 bases short, with 15 bases between. CDR1 and CDR2 from the germline V gene are LNHDA and SQIVND (reference sequence). CDR3 length equals 14 residues.

This chain links TRBV5-1 with TRBJ1-2; perhaps TRBD1 as D (5 bases). Germline V lookup: CDR1 SGHRS, CDR2 YFSETQ. There are 14 residues in the CDR3. Trimming removed 0 bases from V and 4 bases from J, with 10 bases in between. The CDR3 DNA sequence: TGCGCCAGCAGCTTGGAAGAGGGGACCTATGGCTACACCTTC. This encodes CASSLEEGTYGYTF.

The CDR3 reads CSALTQDEQYF. CDR3 DNA sequence: TGCAGTGCTTTAACACAGGACGAGCAGTACTTC. The chain employs TRBV20-1 and TRBJ2-7, with D tentatively TRBD1 (5 bases). Germline V lookup: CDR1 DFQATT, CDR2 SNEGSKA (reference sequence). V gave up 5 bases and J gave up 5 bases, with 10 bases separating them. The CDR3 is made up of 11 amino acids.

This clone was recorded only once. This chain uses TRBV30 with TRBJ1-1; tentatively, D is TRBD1 (5 bases). This CDR3 is built from 15 residues. V was cut by 3 bases and J by 1 base, with 15 bases left in between. Germline V gene sequence: CDR1 GTSNPN, CDR2 SVGIG (reference sequence). Written as DNA, the CDR3 is TGTGCCTGGAGGGCACAGGAAAGGGGGAACACTGAAGCTTTCTTT. Protein product: CAWRAQERGNTEAFF.